Here is one T cell receptor (beta chain) with its context. The antigen remains undetermined. The PCR made use of 60 Vbeta and 13 Jbeta primers. TCRdb's copy holds only in-frame clones and misses some; the assay was immunoSEQ multiplex PCR. The table records some 180,000 clones, 77% of them present only once. These data originate in a study of cytomegalovirus exposure and HLA in healthy donors. Whole-study results and caveats: Later genetic work tied a missense DCLRE1C variant to beta-chain V and J trimming.

Trimming cost V 2 bases and J 0 bases, with 7 bases left between them. The CDR3 extends over 14 amino acids. Germline V gene data show CDR1 as SEHNR and CDR2 as FQNEAQ (reference sequence). This receptor was obtained from a woman in her fifties or sixties in good health and CMV-seropositive. The sample taken for sequencing was PBMCs. This rearrangement joins TRBV7-9 to TRBJ1-1, with D uncertain. The CDR3 reads CASSLTGMNTEAFF. The CDR3 bases are TGTGCCAGCAGCTTAACCGGGATGAACACTGAAGCTTTCTTT.